One and the same sample provided the 15 T cell receptor beta chains below, sequenced in a study of fetal regulatory T cell absence and autoimmunity. This table comes from immunoSEQ multiplex PCR, and its TCRdb copy is limited to in-frame clones, with some not included. The sample contains some 87,000 clones, 72% of which appear only once. Material for sequencing was pancreas tissue. Receptor source: a male donor with IPEX syndrome.

The DNA of the CDR3 is TGTGCCAGCAGTGAAGAACGAAAAGAGACCCAGTACTTC. Amino acids: CASSEERKETQYF. The V and J genes are TRBV6-1 and TRBJ2-5, with D unclear. Germline assignment: CDR1 MNHNS and CDR2 SASEGT. The V end was cut by 1 base, the J end by 3 bases, with 6 bases between. The CDR3 consists of 13 residues.

The V gene is TRBV6-1, the J gene TRBJ1-2; 9 bases are a match to TRBD1. V lost 5 bases to trimming and J lost 9 bases; unmatched junction nucleotides: 13. This CDR3 has 15 residues. Germline V gene lookup returns CDR1 MNHNS and CDR2 SASEGT. CDR3 coding DNA: TGTGCCAGCAGTTCACCGGGACAGGGCCAAGTTAGCTACACCTTC. As protein: CASSSPGQGQVSYTF.

This clone was observed a handful of times. The CDR3 here is CASSAGTNYEQYF. The DNA for the CDR3 is TGTGCCAGCAGCGCAGGGACAAACTACGAGCAGTACTTC. The chain joins TRBV11-2 to TRBJ2-7, with TRBD1 as a possible D gene (6 bases). V lost 5 bases, J lost 3 bases, and 11 bases lay in between. The length of the CDR3 is 13 residues. Germline loops: CDR1 SGHAT, CDR2 FQNNGV.

The V gene is TRBV7-2, the J gene TRBJ2-7, with D uncertain. There are 13 residues in the CDR3. V was cut by 1 base and J by 4 bases, with 8 bases left in between. Germline V gene lookup returns CDR1 SGHTA and CDR2 FQGNSA. The CDR3 loop is CASSLGLLYEQYF. CDR3 nucleotides: TGTGCCAGCAGCTTAGGTCTACTTTACGAGCAGTACTTC.

This clone was observed at least ten times. CDR3 in amino acids: CASMPGLANTGELFF. The CDR3 bases are TGCGCCAGCATGCCGGGACTAGCGAACACCGGGGAGCTGTTTTTT. The rearrangement joins TRBV10-2 to TRBJ2-2, with TRBD2 matching over 8 bases. Germline V lookup: CDR1 WSHSY, CDR2 SAAADI. The CDR3 is made up of 15 amino acids. V lost 7 bases to trimming and J lost 0 bases; unmatched junction nucleotides: 4.

With regard to this clone: Other DNA sequences within the sample encode an identical CDR3. The rearrangement links TRBV4-1 to TRBJ1-1; 7 bases map to TRBD1. Germline V lookup: CDR1 MGHRA, CDR2 YSYEKL. The CDR3 runs 12 residues. V gave up 4 bases and J gave up 5 bases; unmatched junction bases: 1. The CDR3 region is CASSRQGTEAFF. For the CDR3, the DNA is TGCGCCAGCAGCCGACAGGGTACTGAAGCTTTCTTT.

V gene TRBV29-1 combines with J gene TRBJ2-5; the match to TRBD2 covers 14 bases. Trimming cost V 6 bases and J 4 bases; bases outside gene matches: 7. The CDR3 is 15 residues long. Germline values: CDR1 SQVTM, CDR2 ANQGSEA. CDR3 nucleotides: TGCAGCGTCGGGACTAGCGGGAGCTGGGGAGAGACCCAGTACTTC. This encodes CSVGTSGSWGETQYF. The full variable domain, in which reference TRBV29-1 and TRBJ2-5 provide the parts outside the CDR3, is SAVISQKPSRDICQRGTSLTIQCQVDSQVTMMFWYRQQPGQSLTLIATANQGSEATYESGFVIDKFPISRPNLTFSTLTVSNMSPEDSSIYLCSVGTSGSWGETQYFGPGTRLLVL.

The rearrangement joins TRBV5-4 to TRBJ2-3, with 10 bases fitting TRBD2. The CDR3 contains 15 residues. The junction had 2 bases not matched to a gene; V was cut back by 1 base and J by 3 bases. Per the germline V gene, CDR1 is SGHNT and CDR2 is YYREEE (reference sequence). CDR3 nucleotide sequence: TGTGCCAGCAGCTTGTGGACTAGCGGAACAGATACGCAGTATTTT. Protein: CASSLWTSGTDTQYF.

This chain links TRBV4-2 with TRBJ2-2; D is unresolved. The germline gives CDR1 LGHNA, CDR2 YNFKEQ. The length of the CDR3 is 15 residues. Trimming cost V 1 base and J 0 bases, with 6 bases left between them. The CDR3 reads CASSQGPSNTGELFF. The CDR3 DNA reads as TGTGCCAGCAGCCAAGGGCCCTCGAACACCGGGGAGCTGTTTTTT.

The chain recombines TRBV4-1 with TRBJ1-2, with 11 bases that match TRBD1. This CDR3 spans 17 amino acids. V shed 1 base and J 4 bases; nucleotides not matched to a gene: 8. Germline V gene data show CDR1 as MGHRA and CDR2 as YSYEKL. CDR3 in DNA: TGCGCCAGCAGCCAAGTAAATAGGGGACAGGGGGGCTATGGCTACACCTTC. Translation gives CASSQVNRGQGGYGYTF.

The chain uses TRBV30 and TRBJ2-7; 7 bases are a match to TRBD1. Germline V gives CDR1 GTSNPN, CDR2 SVGIG (reference sequence). V lost 2 bases, J lost 6 bases, and 4 bases stayed unmatched. The CDR3 runs 12 residues. In nucleotides, the CDR3 is TGTGCCTGGAGTAAACAGGGGTTCGAGCAGTACTTC. The encoded protein is CAWSKQGFEQYF.

This sequence joins TRBV10-3 and TRBJ2-3; possibly TRBD2 for D (7 bases). Germline CDR1 ENHRY, CDR2 SYGVKD. CDR3 length equals 16 residues. V was cut by 3 bases and J by 1 base, with 14 bases left in between. This CDR3 is CAISDLGGPGTDTQYF. The CDR3 DNA sequence: TGTGCCATCAGTGACCTGGGGGGGCCAGGCACAGATACGCAGTATTTT.

This chain connects TRBV7-8 to TRBJ2-1, with no clear D. The CDR3 totals 12 residues. Germline V gene lookup returns CDR1 SGHVS and CDR2 FQNEAQ. V lost 5 bases and J lost 4, with 6 bases in between. This CDR3 is CASSPYYNEQFF. CDR3 bases: TGTGCCAGCAGCCCGTATTACAATGAGCAGTTCTTC.

The chain employs TRBV9 and TRBJ2-2, with TRBD2 identical over 7 bases. V dropped 0 bases and J dropped 4; count of bases not matched to a gene: 6. CDR3 size: 16 residues. Germline lookup yields CDR1 SGDLS and CDR2 YYNGEE. CDR3 loop: CASSVGGRRATGELFF. In nucleotides, the CDR3 is TGTGCCAGCAGCGTAGGCGGGAGACGGGCCACCGGGGAGCTGTTTTTT.

The gene calls are TRBV6-1 and TRBJ1-2, with D possibly TRBD1 on 5 matching bases. The length of the CDR3 is 15 residues. Germline loops: CDR1 MNHNS, CDR2 SASEGT. Trimming took off 3 bases at V and 4 bases at J, with 15 bases between the two ends. The CDR3 spells CASSDAVGGSYGYTF. DNA for the CDR3: TGTGCCAGCAGTGACGCTGTCGGGGGTAGCTATGGCTACACCTTC.